A single sample gave rise to the 30 T cell receptor beta chains below, sequenced in a study of blood T cell repertoires in COVID-19. This table comes from immunoSEQ multiplex PCR, and its TCRdb copy is limited to in-frame clones, with some not included. The data contain 150,000 or so clones, approximately 88% of them singletons. Material: peripheral blood. The source of these receptors is a man aged 18 to 35 with active or convalescent COVID-19.

The chain employs TRBV14 and TRBJ2-5; 7 nucleotides match TRBD2. V lost 1 base to trimming and J lost 4 bases; unmatched junction nucleotides: 9. This CDR3 comprises 16 residues. CDR1 and CDR2 from the germline V gene are SGHDN and FVKESK. CDR3 nucleotide sequence: TGTGCCAGCAGCCAAGCGAGGCTAGCGGCGGGAGAGACCCAGTACTTC. It is translated as CASSQARLAAGETQYF.

The V gene is TRBV7-2, the J gene TRBJ1-5; TRBD1 might be the D (5 bases). The CDR3 spans 16 residues. CDR1 is SGHTA and CDR2 is FQGNSA in the germline V gene. V was shortened by 3 bases and J by 4 bases, with 16 bases between the two germline ends. CDR3 nucleotides: TGTGCCAGCAGCTTTCTCAGGGTCCCACCTAATCAGCCCCAGCATTTT. This sequence encodes CASSFLRVPPNQPQHF.

The chain links TRBV2 to TRBJ1-2; D is ambiguous. V was shortened by 5 bases and J by 3 bases, with 16 bases between the two germline ends. Germline loops: CDR1 SNHLY, CDR2 FYNNEI. The CDR3 spans 15 residues. This CDR3 reads CASSKGRSTYYGYTF. The CDR3 DNA reads TGTGCCAGCAGTAAAGGGCGGTCTACTTACTATGGCTACACCTTC.

This chain joins TRBV28 and TRBJ2-2, with D perhaps TRBD2 (7 bases). Trimming cost V 3 bases and J 0 bases, with 23 bases left between them. The CDR3 length is 20 residues. Per germline, CDR1 MDHEN and CDR2 SYDVKM. In DNA form, the CDR3 reads TGTGCCAGCAGTTTTAAATGGGGGGGCGAAGGGTTTACGAACACCGGGGAGCTGTTTTTT. Its translation is CASSFKWGGEGFTNTGELFF.

This sequence joins TRBV27 and TRBJ1-2; perhaps TRBD1 as D (6 bases). The germline V gene has CDR1 MNHEY and CDR2 SMNVEV (reference sequence). CDR3 length: 12 residues. The V gene lost 10 bases and the J gene lost 7 bases, with 16 bases spanning the gap. The CDR3 nucleotides read TGTGCCACCACCGCAGGGGAAGGTGGCTACACCTTC. Amino acids: CATTAGEGGYTF.

This clone has just a few counts. The CDR3 is CASSYLSAGLAGIMGEQYF. DNA of the CDR3: TGTGCCAGCAGTTACTTATCCGCCGGACTAGCGGGAATCATGGGCGAGCAGTACTTC. The chain employs TRBV6-2 or TRBV6-3 and TRBJ2-7; 12 positions agree with TRBD2. Germline V gene sequence: CDR1 MNHEY, CDR2 SVGEGT. CDR3 length: 19 amino acids. V was clipped by 1 base and J by 6 bases; unmatched bases: 16.

This rearrangement joins TRBV29-1 to TRBJ2-7, with 9 nucleotides matching TRBD2. The ends lost 5 bases at V and 4 bases at J; junction bases unmatched: 6. Germline V gives CDR1 SQVTM, CDR2 ANQGSEA. There are 13 residues in the CDR3. CDR3 DNA sequence: TGCAGCGTTTCGGGGACTAGCATATACGAGCAGTACTTC. Translated, it gives CSVSGTSIYEQYF.

As DNA, the CDR3 is TGTGCCAGCAGTTTAATTCGCGGGGTAGCGGGAGGGCCTAGTGCAGATACGCAGTATTTT. This encodes CASSLIRGVAGGPSADTQYF. The V and J genes are TRBV27 and TRBJ2-3; 11 bases agree with TRBD2. This CDR3 spans 20 amino acids. V was pared by 2 bases and J by 4 bases, with 17 bases of the junction left unmatched. CDR1 and CDR2 (germline): MNHEY, SMNVEV (reference sequence).

The chain combines TRBV7-9 with TRBJ2-3; tentatively, D is TRBD2 (6 bases). Trimming removed 5 bases from V and 2 bases from J, with 14 bases in between. The CDR3 extends over 15 amino acids. Germline CDR1 and CDR2: SEHNR and FQNEAQ (reference sequence). DNA of the CDR3: TGTGCCAGCAGCCTCGGCGGGGCGACCACAGATACGCAGTATTTT. Its translation: CASSLGGATTDTQYF.

The chain's CDR3 is CASSVHSNQPQHF. CDR3 in DNA: TGTGCCAGCAGTGTACATAGCAATCAGCCCCAGCATTTT. The J gene is TRBJ1-5, the V gene TRBV2; the D is unclear. Trimming cost V 4 bases and J 0 bases, with 4 bases left between them. Germline CDR1 and CDR2: SNHLY and FYNNEI. The CDR3 runs to 13 residues.

This clone was counted between two and nine times. V is TRBV9 and J is TRBJ1-2; D possibly corresponds to TRBD1 (6 bases). Germline V lookup: CDR1 SGDLS, CDR2 YYNGEE. V was trimmed by 0 bases and J by 5 bases, leaving 11 bases between them. This CDR3 spans 14 amino acids. The CDR3 region is CASSVEGQGYGYTF. CDR3 sequence (DNA): TGTGCCAGCAGCGTAGAAGGTCAGGGGTATGGCTACACCTTC.

V usage is TRBV7-9 and J usage is TRBJ2-7, with 9 bases identical to TRBD2. The CDR3 is 14 amino acids. The V segment lost 1 base and the J segment 9 bases; nucleotides outside the gene matches: 7. Germline V gives CDR1 SEHNR, CDR2 FQNEAQ (reference sequence). Here the CDR3 reads CASSLGLAGNGQYF. The CDR3 coding sequence is TGTGCCAGCAGCTTAGGGCTAGCGGGAAACGGGCAGTACTTC.

In this sample, this clone turned up a few times. This sequence joins TRBV3-1 (or the pseudogene TRBV3-2) and TRBJ2-1, with 11 bases fitting TRBD1. CDR1 and CDR2 from the germline V gene are LGHDT and YNNKEL (reference sequence). There are 20 residues in the CDR3. Trimming took 4 bases from V and 4 from J; bases not matched to a gene: 18. In DNA, the CDR3 is TGTGCCAGCAGCCCTCTATCCGGACAGGGGGCGATAAGATTGTACAATGAGCAGTTCTTC. Its translation is CASSPLSGQGAIRLYNEQFF.

V and J are TRBV18 and TRBJ1-5, with 9 bases matching TRBD1. CDR3 length equals 16 residues. V shed 5 bases and J 2 bases; nucleotides not matched to a gene: 7. Germline V gives CDR1 KGHSH, CDR2 LQKENI. CDR3 DNA sequence: TGTGCCAGCTCAAGGACACAGGGGGCACGCAATCAGCCCCAGCATTTT. This translates into CASSRTQGARNQPQHF.

This sequence joins TRBV7-3 and TRBJ2-3; 9 nucleotides line up with TRBD2. The V segment lost 5 bases and the J segment 0 bases; nucleotides outside the gene matches: 12. This CDR3 has 18 amino acids. Germline assignment: CDR1 SGHTA and CDR2 FQGTGA. The DNA of the CDR3 is TGTGCCAGCAGCCCGGGAGGGACTAGCATTCCTAGCACAGATACGCAGTATTTT. Protein sequence: CASSPGGTSIPSTDTQYF.

This chain connects TRBV4-2 to TRBJ2-1, with 8 bases fitting TRBD2. Germline V lookup: CDR1 LGHNA, CDR2 YNFKEQ. The V and J ends lost 0 bases and 9 bases, in that order; junction bases with no gene match: 10. The CDR3 consists of 16 residues. The CDR3 is CASSQDQAGGASEQFF. The CDR3 DNA sequence: TGTGCCAGCAGCCAAGATCAGGCGGGGGGAGCCAGTGAGCAGTTCTTC.

The chain couples TRBV6-1 to TRBJ2-3, with a weak D call TRBD2 (5 bases). CDR1 and CDR2 (germline): MNHNS, SASEGT. Trimming took off 1 base at V and 6 bases at J, with 14 bases between the two ends. The CDR3 runs to 15 residues. CDR3 residues: CASSEGGLRRDTQYF. Here the CDR3 DNA reads TGTGCCAGCAGTGAAGGTGGCCTCCGGAGGGATACGCAGTATTTT.

This chain links TRBV5-5 with TRBJ1-1, with D perhaps TRBD1 (6 bases). Germline V gives CDR1 SGHKS, CDR2 YYEKEE (reference sequence). This CDR3 has 16 residues. Deletions cut 4 bases from V and 3 bases from J, with 19 bases between. The CDR3 DNA reads as TGTGCCAGCAGCCTGAGGGGGATAGGGGGTGACACTGAAGCTTTCTTT. Its translation is CASSLRGIGGDTEAFF.

The table lists this clone with a few counts. J is TRBJ2-5 and V is TRBV5-8, with unresolved D. The CDR3 is 14 residues long. Germline assignment: CDR1 SGHTS and CDR2 YDEGEE. Deletions cut 0 bases from V and 5 bases from J, with 11 bases between. This CDR3 is CASSLDSGSETQYF. In DNA, the CDR3 is TGTGCCAGCAGCTTGGATTCAGGCTCGGAGACCCAGTACTTC. The full variable domain, rest sourced from reference TRBV5-8 and TRBJ2-5, is EAGVTQSPTHLIKTRGQQATLRCSPISGHTSVYWYQQALGLGLQFLLWYDEGEERNRGNFPPRFSGRQFPNYSSELNVNALELEDSALYLCASSLDSGSETQYFGPGTRLLVL.

This clone has a single count. The CDR3 is CASSETGQANYGYTF. The CDR3 coding sequence is TGTGCCAGTAGTGAGACAGGGCAAGCTAACTATGGCTACACCTTC. This rearrangement joins TRBV19 to TRBJ1-2, with 7 bases identical to TRBD1. Germline values: CDR1 LNHDA, CDR2 SQIVND (reference sequence). The CDR3 runs 15 residues. After removal of 5 bases from V and 0 bases from J, the junction contained 6 bases not matched to a gene.

This clone was found a few times. The V and J genes are TRBV12-3 or TRBV12-4 and TRBJ2-1; 9 bases fit TRBD1. The CDR3 length is 13 residues. V lost 4 bases and J lost 7; bases outside the gene matches: 2. The chain's CDR3 is CASSSGTGNEQFF. The CDR3 DNA reads as TGTGCCAGCAGTTCCGGGACAGGGAATGAGCAGTTCTTC.

The chain carries TRBV11-2 and TRBJ2-3, with no clear D. Trimming removed 3 bases at V and 4 bases at J, with 17 bases between. Germline values: CDR1 SGHAT, CDR2 FQNNGV. This CDR3 has 16 amino acids. CDR3: CASSLQEQTPADTQYF. CDR3 coding DNA: TGTGCCAGCAGCTTGCAAGAACAGACACCGGCAGATACGCAGTATTTT.

The gene calls are TRBV14 and TRBJ1-3; TRBD1 agrees at 12 bases. The CDR3 covers 18 residues. Trimming at V came to 2 bases and at J to 5 bases, leaving 10 bases not matched to a gene. Germline CDR1 and CDR2: SGHDN and FVKESK. CDR3 sequence: CASSQLSGTGGKRNTIYF. CDR3 coding DNA: TGTGCCAGCAGCCAACTCTCCGGGACAGGGGGCAAACGAAACACCATATATTTT. The full variable domain, rest sourced from reference TRBV14 and TRBJ1-3, is EAGVTQFPSHSVIEKGQTVTLRCDPISGHDNLYWYRRVMGKEIKFLLHFVKESKQDESGMPNNRFLAERTGGTYSTLKVQPAELEDSGVYFCASSQLSGTGGKRNTIYFGEGSWLTVV.

J is TRBJ1-4 and V is TRBV7-9; 10 bases are a match to TRBD1. The CDR3 covers 14 residues. Germline loops: CDR1 SEHNR, CDR2 FQNEAQ (reference sequence). With 5 bases clipped from V and 7 bases from J, the junction kept 4 bases outside the gene matches. Here the CDR3 DNA reads TGTGCCAGCAGCCCCGGACAGGGGGGTGAAAAACTGTTTTTT. This encodes CASSPGQGGEKLFF.

This clone occurred once. This chain joins TRBV9 and TRBJ2-7, with 7 bases lining up with TRBD2. There are 14 residues in the CDR3. Germline V lookup: CDR1 SGDLS, CDR2 YYNGEE. With V trimmed by 3 bases and J by 2 bases, 5 bases remained unmatched. In DNA form, the CDR3 reads TGTGCCAGCAGCGCCCTAGGGACTACCTACGAGCAGTACTTC. Translation gives CASSALGTTYEQYF.

The chain combines TRBV24-1 with TRBJ2-3; 8 bases are a match to TRBD1. V shed 11 bases, J shed 4 bases, and the junction held 10 bases outside the gene matches. Germline V gene data show CDR1 as KGHDR and CDR2 as SFDVKD. CDR3 length equals 14 residues. The CDR3 reads CASSSTGVSDTQYF. Here the CDR3 DNA reads TGTGCCAGCAGCTCGACAGGGGTATCAGATACGCAGTATTTT.

V gene TRBV11-3 combines with J gene TRBJ2-1, with 8 bases identical to TRBD1. CDR1 SGHNT and CDR2 YENEEA come from the germline V gene. The CDR3 loop spans 15 amino acids. The V and J ends lost 1 base and 4 bases, in that order; junction bases with no gene match: 3. CDR3 sequence: CASSLAGGIYNEQFF. In nucleotides, the CDR3 is TGTGCCAGCAGCTTAGCAGGGGGCATTTACAATGAGCAGTTCTTC.

The chain carries TRBV15 and TRBJ1-5; D unresolved. The V gene lost 0 bases and the J gene lost 1 base, with 13 bases spanning the gap. The CDR3 has 17 residues. The germline V gene has CDR1 LNHNV and CDR2 YYDKDF (reference sequence). The DNA of the CDR3 is TGTGCCACCAGCAGAGATCCGCTAGGATCCAGCAATCAGCCCCAGCATTTT. Translating it yields CATSRDPLGSSNQPQHF.

The table lists this clone with a count of one. CDR3 nucleotide sequence: TGTGCCAGCAGCCTCACAGGTAGCAATCAGCCCCAGCATTTT. Its protein product is CASSLTGSNQPQHF. The V and J genes are TRBV3-1 (or the pseudogene TRBV3-2) and TRBJ1-5, with TRBD1 as a possible D gene (5 bases). The CDR3 has 14 residues. The germline gives CDR1 LGHDT, CDR2 YNNKEL (reference sequence). V lost 4 bases and J lost 0, with 7 bases in between.

This clone has just a few counts. The rearrangement links TRBV19 to TRBJ1-1, with D possibly TRBD1 on 6 matching bases. Germline values: CDR1 LNHDA, CDR2 SQIVND (reference sequence). The CDR3 loop spans 15 amino acids. Between the trimmed V and J ends, which lost 5 bases and 4 bases, there was a span of 17 bases. CDR3 nucleotides: TGTGCCAGTAGTGCACACAGGGATGTAGGCACTGAAGCTTTCTTT. Its translation is CASSAHRDVGTEAFF.